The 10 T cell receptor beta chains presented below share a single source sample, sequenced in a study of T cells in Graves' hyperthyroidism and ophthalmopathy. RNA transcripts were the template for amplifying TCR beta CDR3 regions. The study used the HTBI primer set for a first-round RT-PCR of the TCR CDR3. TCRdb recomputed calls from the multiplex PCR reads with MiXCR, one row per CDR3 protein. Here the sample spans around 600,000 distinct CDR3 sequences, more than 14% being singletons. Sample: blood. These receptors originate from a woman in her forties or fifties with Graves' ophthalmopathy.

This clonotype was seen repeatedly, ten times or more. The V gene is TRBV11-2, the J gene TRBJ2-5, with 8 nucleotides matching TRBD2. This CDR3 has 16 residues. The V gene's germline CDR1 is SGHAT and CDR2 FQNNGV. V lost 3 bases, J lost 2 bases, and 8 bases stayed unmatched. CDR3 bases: TGTGCCAGCAGCTTCTTCAGACTAGCGAGTCAAGAGACCCAGTACTTC. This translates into CASSFFRLASQETQYF.

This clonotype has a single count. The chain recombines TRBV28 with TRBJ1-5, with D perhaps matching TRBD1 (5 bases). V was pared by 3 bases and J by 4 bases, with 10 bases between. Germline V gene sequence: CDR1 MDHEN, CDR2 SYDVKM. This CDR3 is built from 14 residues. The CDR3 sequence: CASSFRTLNQPQHF. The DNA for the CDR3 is TGTGCCAGCAGTTTTCGGACACTTAATCAGCCCCAGCATTTT.

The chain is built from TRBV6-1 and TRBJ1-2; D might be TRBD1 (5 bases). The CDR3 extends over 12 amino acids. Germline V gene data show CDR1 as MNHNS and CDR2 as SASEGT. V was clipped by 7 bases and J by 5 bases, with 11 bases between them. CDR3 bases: TGTGCCAGCACCCCCGACAGTTATGGCTACACCTTC. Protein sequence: CASTPDSYGYTF.

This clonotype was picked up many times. In DNA form, the CDR3 reads TGTGCCAGCGGGGAAAGCGGGAGGGCCGGGTATAATGAGCAGTTCTTC. Translated: CASGESGRAGYNEQFF. The chain uses TRBV27 and TRBJ2-1; 10 positions match TRBD2. V lost 8 bases, J lost 7 bases, and 14 bases stayed unmatched. The germline V gene encodes CDR1 MNHEY and CDR2 SMNVEV (reference sequence). The CDR3 runs 16 residues.

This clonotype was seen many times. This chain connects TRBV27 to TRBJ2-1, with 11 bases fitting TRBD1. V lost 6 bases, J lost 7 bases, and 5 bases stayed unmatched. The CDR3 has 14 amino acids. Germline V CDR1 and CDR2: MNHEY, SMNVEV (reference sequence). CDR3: CASRPGTGGNEQFF. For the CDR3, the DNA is TGTGCCAGCAGACCCGGGACAGGGGGTAATGAGCAGTTCTTC.

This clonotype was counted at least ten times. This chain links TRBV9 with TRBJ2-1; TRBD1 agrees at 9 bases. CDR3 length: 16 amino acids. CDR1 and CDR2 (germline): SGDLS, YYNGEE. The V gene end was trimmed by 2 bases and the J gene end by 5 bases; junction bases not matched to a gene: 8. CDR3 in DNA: TGTGCCAGCAGCGTGACAGGGGGACTCCTTAACAATGAGCAGTTCTTC. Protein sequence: CASSVTGGLLNNEQFF.

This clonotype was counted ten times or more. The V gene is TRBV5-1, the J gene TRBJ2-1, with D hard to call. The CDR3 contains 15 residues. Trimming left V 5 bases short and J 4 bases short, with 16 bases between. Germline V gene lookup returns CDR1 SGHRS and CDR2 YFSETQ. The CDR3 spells CASSVSIRNYNEQFF. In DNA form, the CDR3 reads TGCGCCAGCAGTGTTAGCATCAGAAATTACAATGAGCAGTTCTTC.

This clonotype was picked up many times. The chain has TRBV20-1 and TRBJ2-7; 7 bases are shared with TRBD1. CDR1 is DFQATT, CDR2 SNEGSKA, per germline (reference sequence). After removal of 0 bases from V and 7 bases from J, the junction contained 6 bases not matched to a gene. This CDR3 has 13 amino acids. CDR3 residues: CSARDPGQIEQYF. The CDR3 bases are TGCAGTGCTAGAGACCCGGGACAGATAGAGCAGTACTTC.

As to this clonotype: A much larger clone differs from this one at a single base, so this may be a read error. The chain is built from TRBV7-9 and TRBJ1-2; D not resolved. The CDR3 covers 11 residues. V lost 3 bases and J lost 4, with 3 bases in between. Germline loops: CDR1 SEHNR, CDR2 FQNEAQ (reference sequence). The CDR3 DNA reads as TGTGCCAGCAGCTTTGCCTATGGCTACACCTTC. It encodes CASSFAYGYTF.

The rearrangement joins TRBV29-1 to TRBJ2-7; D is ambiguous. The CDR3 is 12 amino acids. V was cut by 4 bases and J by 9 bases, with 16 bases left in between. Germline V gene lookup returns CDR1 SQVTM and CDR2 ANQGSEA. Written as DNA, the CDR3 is TGCAGCGTTGGGGCGACCATGGGTGGGCAGTACTTC. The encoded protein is CSVGATMGGQYF.